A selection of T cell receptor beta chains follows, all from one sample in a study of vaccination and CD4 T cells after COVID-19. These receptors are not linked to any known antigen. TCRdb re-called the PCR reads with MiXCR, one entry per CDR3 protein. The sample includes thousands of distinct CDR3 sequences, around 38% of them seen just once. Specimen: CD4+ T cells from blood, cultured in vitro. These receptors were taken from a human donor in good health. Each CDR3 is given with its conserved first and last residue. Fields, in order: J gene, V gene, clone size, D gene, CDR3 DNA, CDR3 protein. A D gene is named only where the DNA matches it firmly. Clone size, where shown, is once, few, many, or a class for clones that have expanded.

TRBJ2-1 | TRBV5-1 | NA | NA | TGCGCCAGCATGTCTTACAATGAGCAGTTCTTC | CASMSYNEQFF
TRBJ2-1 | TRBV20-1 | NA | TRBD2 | TGCAGTGCTAGAGGTGCGAGCGGGGGGGCCCTTAATGAGCAGTTCTTC | CSARGASGGALNEQFF
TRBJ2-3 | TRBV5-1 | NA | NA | TGCGCCAGCAGCTTAATACTAGCTTCAGATACGCAGTATTTT | CASSLILASDTQYF
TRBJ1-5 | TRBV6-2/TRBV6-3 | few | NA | TGTGCCAGCAGTGGTCCAGGACCCCAGCATTTT | CASSGPGPQHF
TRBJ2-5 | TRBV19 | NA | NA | TGTGCCAGTAGTTTCCAGGTGTTCCAAGAGACCCAGTACTTC | CASSFQVFQETQYF
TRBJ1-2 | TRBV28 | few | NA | TGTGCCAGCAGTTCGCGACATTATGGCTACACCTTC | CASSSRHYGYTF
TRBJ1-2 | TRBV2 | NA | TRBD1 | TGTGCCAGCAACGCAGGGGGATATAACTATGGCTACACCTTC | CASNAGGYNYGYTF
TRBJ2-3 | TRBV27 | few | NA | TGTGCCAGCAGCGTCGGGACCCGTAGCACAGATACGCAGTATTTT | CASSVGTRSTDTQYF
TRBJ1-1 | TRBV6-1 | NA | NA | TGTGCCAGCAGTGAACGTGAGAGGGGGAACACTGAAGCTTTCTTT | CASSERERGNTEAFF
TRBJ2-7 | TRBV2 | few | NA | TGTGCCAGCAGTGAAGGGCAGAAAGCATACGAGCAGTACTTC | CASSEGQKAYEQYF
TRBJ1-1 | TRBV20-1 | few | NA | TGCAGTGCTAGGGATCGAATTTTGCCGTACACTGAAGCTTTCTTT | CSARDRILPYTEAFF
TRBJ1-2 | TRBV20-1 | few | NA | TGCAGTGCTAGAGAAGCGAAAAAAGGGGGGGCTGATGGCTACACCTTC | CSAREAKKGGADGYTF
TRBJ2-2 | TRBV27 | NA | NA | TGTGCCAGCAAAAGGACGGGGTACGGGGAGCTGTTTTTT | CASKRTGYGELFF